This is a list of T cell receptor beta chains from one sample in a study of blood T cell repertoires in COVID-19. TCRdb's copy holds only in-frame clones and misses some; the assay was immunoSEQ multiplex PCR. This table has some 80,000 clones, more than 75% appearing once. Sequenced: peripheral blood. The receptors stem from a human donor in a cohort sampled during active COVID-19. CDR3s include the opening cysteine and the closing phenylalanine or tryptophan. The order of the fields is D gene, clone size, V gene, J gene, CDR3 protein, CDR3 DNA. The D gene is left open where the match is weak. Part of the rows lack a size; the others show once, few, many or a class for expanded clones.

TRBD1	-	TRBV5-1	TRBJ1-4	CASSEDRAATNEKLFF	TGCGCCAGCAGTGAGGACAGGGCAGCAACTAATGAAAAACTGTTTTTT
TRBD2	-	TRBV4-1	TRBJ2-5	CASSPIAGGPGETQYF	TGCGCCAGCAGCCCGATAGCGGGAGGGCCAGGAGAGACCCAGTACTTC
-	few	TRBV5-1	TRBJ1-4	CASSRQRDEKLFF	TGCGCCAGCAGCCGACAGCGGGATGAAAAACTGTTTTTT
-	-	TRBV14	TRBJ2-1	CASSQIQRPEVWFF	TGTGCCAGCAGCCAAATCCAGCGGCCTGAAGTCTGGTTCTTC
TRBD2	-	TRBV5-4	TRBJ2-3	CASRLAEDSTDTQYF	TGTGCCAGCAGACTAGCGGAGGATAGCACAGATACGCAGTATTTT
-	-	TRBV28	TRBJ1-2	CASTTPRSYGYTF	TGTGCCAGCACCACCCCCCGCAGCTATGGCTACACCTTC
TRBD2	-	TRBV9	TRBJ2-1	CASSVGGTSGVNEQFF	TGTGCCAGCAGCGTAGGCGGAACTAGCGGGGTCAATGAGCAGTTCTTC
-	few	TRBV10-2	TRBJ2-1	CASSAASIGEQFF	TGCGCCAGCAGTGCGGCTAGTATTGGTGAGCAGTTCTTC
TRBD2	-	TRBV10-3	TRBJ2-5	CAISGTSGGQETQYF	TGTGCCATCAGTGGGACTAGCGGGGGGCAAGAGACCCAGTACTTC
-	-	TRBV12-3/TRBV12-4	TRBJ2-7	CASSLSSVEQYF	TGTGCCAGCAGTTTAAGCTCCGTCGAGCAGTACTTC
-	-	TRBV5-1	TRBJ2-7	CASSRPRPGHSEQYF	TGCGCCAGCAGCCGCCCAAGGCCAGGCCATTCCGAGCAGTACTTC
TRBD1	-	TRBV6-5	TRBJ1-2	CASKQGANYGYTF	TGTGCCAGCAAACAGGGGGCGAACTATGGCTACACCTTC
-	-	TRBV2	TRBJ1-2	CASSSSVNYGYTF	TGTGCCAGCAGCTCATCGGTAAACTATGGCTACACCTTC
TRBD1	-	TRBV2	TRBJ2-2	CASSPGTGFSTGELFF	TGTGCCAGCAGTCCTGGGACAGGCTTTTCGACCGGGGAGCTGTTTTTT
TRBD1	-	TRBV18	TRBJ1-1	CASSPDRAKAFF	TGTGCCAGCTCACCCGACAGGGCCAAAGCTTTCTTT
TRBD1	-	TRBV5-1	TRBJ2-6	CASSTRQGYGSGANVLTF	TGCGCCAGCAGCACAAGACAGGGGTATGGCTCTGGGGCCAACGTCCTGACTTTC
TRBD2	-	TRBV4-1	TRBJ2-1	CASSQGVAGASYNEQFF	TGCGCCAGCAGCCAAGGAGTAGCGGGGGCTTCCTACAATGAGCAGTTCTTC
-	-	TRBV5-1	TRBJ2-2	CASSLGDEGVKELFF	TGCGCCAGCAGCTTGGGCGATGAAGGGGTAAAGGAGCTGTTTTTT
-	-	TRBV7-8	TRBJ1-5	CASSLGGEGGYSNQPQHF	TGTGCCAGCAGCTTGGGGGGGGAAGGTGGATATAGCAATCAGCCCCAGCATTTT
TRBD2	-	TRBV28	TRBJ2-2	CASSLWRTSGIGELFF	TGTGCCAGCAGTTTATGGCGGACTAGCGGGATAGGGGAGCTGTTTTTT
TRBD1	-	TRBV6-5	TRBJ2-7	CASSLPGQGTYEQYF	TGTGCCAGCAGTCTTCCGGGACAGGGAACCTACGAGCAGTACTTC
TRBD2	-	TRBV6-5	TRBJ2-7	CASRPGTTPLEQYF	TGTGCCAGCCGACCCGGGACTACCCCCTTGGAGCAGTACTTC
-	-	TRBV2	TRBJ1-2	CASSVKGPVYGYTF	TGTGCCAGCAGTGTGAAGGGGCCCGTCTATGGCTACACCTTC
TRBD1	-	TRBV2	TRBJ2-7	CASSGTGGEQYF	TGTGCCAGCAGTGGGACAGGGGGCGAGCAGTACTTC
TRBD2	-	TRBV7-3	TRBJ2-3	CASSLAASGGTDTQYF	TGTGCCAGCAGCCTAGCCGCTAGCGGGGGCACAGATACGCAGTATTTT
-	-	TRBV9	TRBJ1-3	CASSVTPGSGNTIYF	TGTGCCAGCAGCGTTACACCGGGAAGTGGAAACACCATATATTTT
TRBD1	-	TRBV7-2	TRBJ2-2	CASSAGTAGELFF	TGTGCCAGCAGCGCTGGGACAGCCGGGGAGCTGTTTTTT
TRBD2	-	TRBV19	TRBJ2-7	CASSSTGTSPSYEQYF	TGTGCCAGTAGCTCCACCGGGACTAGTCCCTCCTACGAGCAGTACTTC
-	-	TRBV5-1	TRBJ2-5	CASRNAGRLETQYF	TGCGCCAGCAGGAACGCGGGGCGTCTGGAGACCCAGTACTTC
TRBD2	-	TRBV19	TRBJ2-7	CASSSEAGGPGEQYF	TGTGCCAGTAGTTCGGAGGCGGGAGGGCCTGGAGAGCAGTACTTC
TRBD1	-	TRBV27	TRBJ1-2	CASSLAGQPFVGYTF	TGTGCCAGCAGTTTGGCGGGACAGCCATTCGTGGGCTACACCTTC
TRBD1	-	TRBV7-3	TRBJ2-5	CASSLGTAETQYF	TGTGCCAGCAGCCTGGGGACAGCAGAGACCCAGTACTTC
-	-	TRBV5-1	TRBJ2-3	CASRPDYTTDTQYF	TGCGCCAGCAGGCCGGACTATACAACAGATACGCAGTATTTT
TRBD1	-	TRBV11-3	TRBJ2-1	CASSLGQDIYNEQFF	TGTGCCAGCAGCTTGGGACAGGACATCTACAATGAGCAGTTCTTC
TRBD1	-	TRBV14	TRBJ2-1	CASSPYGQGGYNEQFF	TGTGCCAGCAGCCCGTACGGACAGGGGGGATACAATGAGCAGTTCTTC
-	-	TRBV5-1	TRBJ2-3	CASSLRRVRTDTQYF	TGCGCCAGCAGCTTGCGGAGGGTTCGCACAGATACGCAGTATTTT
-	-	TRBV2	TRBJ2-7	CASSVNPGSYEQYF	TGTGCCAGCAGTGTAAACCCGGGAAGCTACGAGCAGTACTTC